The 24 T cell receptor beta chains presented below share a single source sample, sequenced in a study of T cells after somatic rescue of genetic block. Here immunoSEQ multiplex PCR was the method, and the copy in TCRdb shows in-frame clones only, minus some. The data show 45,000 to 55,000 clones, about 96% seen once. Sequenced material: peripheral blood mononuclear cells (PBMCs). The receptors here all came from a child less than two years old.

This rearrangement joins TRBV27 to TRBJ2-7; the match to TRBD2 covers 9 bases. V was clipped by 3 bases and J by 2 bases; unmatched bases: 5. Germline V gives CDR1 MNHEY, CDR2 SMNVEV (reference sequence). The CDR3 is made up of 15 amino acids. The CDR3 DNA is TGTGCCAGCAGTTTCGGGCTAGCGGGGCCCTACGAGCAGTACTTC. Protein product: CASSFGLAGPYEQYF.

V and J are TRBV6-5 and TRBJ2-3; 11 nucleotides align to TRBD2. This CDR3 is 16 amino acids long. CDR1 is MNHEY and CDR2 is SVGAGI in the germline V gene. V lost 0 bases, J lost 6 bases, and 5 bases stayed unmatched. The CDR3, as DNA: TGTGCCAGCAGTTACTCGTCGGCTAGCGGGAGGGATACGCAGTATTTT. Amino acids: CASSYSSASGRDTQYF.

The rearrangement joins TRBV5-1 to TRBJ1-4, with no clear D. The CDR3 totals 14 residues. From germline, CDR1 is SGHRS and CDR2 YFSETQ. V was clipped by 1 base and J by 0 bases, with 4 bases between them. This chain's CDR3 is CASSLTATNEKLFF. For the CDR3, the DNA is TGCGCCAGCAGCTTGACAGCAACTAATGAAAAACTGTTTTTT.

The genes are TRBV5-4 and TRBJ2-5; 7 bases fit TRBD2. The V and J ends lost 3 bases and 2 bases, in that order; junction bases with no gene match: 4. Germline V gene sequence: CDR1 SGHNT, CDR2 YYREEE (reference sequence). The CDR3 is made up of 14 amino acids. The chain's CDR3 is CASSSKRGQETQYF. CDR3 DNA sequence: TGTGCCAGCAGCTCGAAGCGGGGACAAGAGACCCAGTACTTC.

V usage is TRBV10-1 and J usage is TRBJ2-3; 11 nucleotides align to TRBD2. Germline-derived CDR1 and CDR2 are WNHNN and SYGVQD (reference sequence). The CDR3 sequence is 16 residues long. Germline trimming cut 4 bases from V and 4 bases from J; bases unmatched to any gene: 7. The DNA of the CDR3 is TGCGCCAGCAGTGGACTGACTAGCGGGATTCCAGATACGCAGTATTTT. Protein sequence: CASSGLTSGIPDTQYF.

The V and J genes are TRBV10-3 and TRBJ2-3, with 10 bases matching TRBD2. The trim removed 4 bases at V and 0 bases at J, leaving 16 bases unmatched. Per germline, CDR1 ENHRY and CDR2 SYGVKD. The CDR3 runs 20 residues. The CDR3 DNA is TGTGCCATCAGTGCTCGACAGCTCACCAAGACTAGCGGGAGCACAGATACGCAGTATTTT. Amino acids: CAISARQLTKTSGSTDTQYF.

The gene calls are TRBV21-1 and TRBJ1-2. TRBV21-1 is classified as a pseudogene. This CDR3 has 10 amino acids. The CDR3: CASKNYGYTF. CDR3 bases: TGTGCCAGCAAAAACTATGGCTACACCTTC.

CDR3 nucleotide sequence: TGTGCCAGCAGTTACTCAGGGGGGTCCTATGGCTACACCTTC. It codes for CASSYSGGSYGYTF. The chain employs TRBV6-5 and TRBJ1-2, with D perhaps TRBD1 (6 bases). The V gene's germline CDR1 is MNHEY and CDR2 SVGAGI. The length of the CDR3 is 14 residues. V lost 0 bases to trimming and J lost 4 bases, with 9 bases between them.

The chain has TRBV18 and TRBJ1-4; D is unclear. The V gene's germline CDR1 is KGHSH and CDR2 LQKENI. The CDR3 is 12 amino acids. The V end lost 1 base, the J end lost 4 bases, and 1 base lay between the germline ends. Here the CDR3 reads CASSPHNEKLFF. In DNA form, the CDR3 reads TGTGCCAGCTCACCACATAATGAAAAACTGTTTTTT.

V gene TRBV9 combines with J gene TRBJ1-2; no firm D call. Germline V gene sequence: CDR1 SGDLS, CDR2 YYNGEE. V was pared by 0 bases and J by 7 bases, with 1 base between. The CDR3 is made up of 10 amino acids. DNA for the CDR3: TGTGCCAGCAGCGTAGTTGGCTACACCTTC. It is translated as CASSVVGYTF.

This clone has only one observation. This chain connects TRBV2 to TRBJ2-1; TRBD2 agrees at 10 bases. Trimming took 4 bases from V and 6 from J; bases not matched to a gene: 3. Germline V gene lookup returns CDR1 SNHLY and CDR2 FYNNEI. The CDR3 consists of 14 residues. DNA for the CDR3: TGTGCCAGCAGTGTGGCTAGCGGGAGCAATGAGCAGTTCTTC. It is translated as CASSVASGSNEQFF.

This rearrangement joins TRBV7-8 to TRBJ2-2; D is ambiguous. Trimming cost V 1 base and J 7 bases, with 7 bases left between them. The germline V gene has CDR1 SGHVS and CDR2 FQNEAQ. This CDR3 comprises 13 residues. The CDR3 protein is CASSLGTGGELFF. DNA of the CDR3: TGTGCCAGCAGCTTAGGGACGGGCGGGGAGCTGTTTTTT. The entire variable domain, with the rest obtained from reference TRBV7-8 and TRBJ2-2, is as follows: GAGVSQSPRYKVAKRGQDVALRCDPISGHVSLFWYQQALGQGPEFLTYFQNEAQLDKSGLPSDRFFAERPEGSVSTLKIQRTQQEDSAVYLCASSLGTGGELFFGEGSRLTVL.

The V call is TRBV6-1, the J call TRBJ2-1; weak D call: TRBD2 (6 bases). Germline V gene sequence: CDR1 MNHNS, CDR2 SASEGT. The CDR3 runs to 14 residues. The V end was cut by 7 bases, the J end by 2 bases, with 12 bases between. The CDR3 nucleotides read TGTGCCAGCACTGGGACTTTCACCTACAATGAGCAGTTCTTC. Translation gives CASTGTFTYNEQFF.

This clone was found once. This chain connects TRBV2 to TRBJ1-2; D is uncertain. With 3 bases removed from V and 0 bases from J, the gap between germline ends came to 5 bases. The CDR3 has 13 residues. Germline V lookup: CDR1 SNHLY, CDR2 FYNNEI. The CDR3 is CASSDPANYGYTF. CDR3 nucleotides: TGTGCCAGCAGTGACCCAGCTAACTATGGCTACACCTTC.

V gene TRBV13 combines with J gene TRBJ2-2; 9 nucleotides align to TRBD2. CDR1 and CDR2 (germline): PRHDT, FYEKMQ (reference sequence). This CDR3 region has 16 residues. The trim removed 5 bases at V and 1 base at J, leaving 5 bases unmatched. Here the CDR3 reads CASSERLAVNTGELFF. CDR3 in DNA: TGTGCCAGCAGCGAGCGACTAGCGGTGAACACCGGGGAGCTGTTTTTT.

J is TRBJ1-1 and V is TRBV27, with 12 bases aligning to TRBD1. The V gene's germline CDR1 is MNHEY and CDR2 SMNVEV (reference sequence). The CDR3 runs to 14 residues. Trimming at V came to 6 bases and at J to 5 bases, leaving 4 bases not matched to a gene. CDR3 nucleotides: TGTGCCAGCAGCCTGGGACAGGGGGCGACTGAAGCTTTCTTT. Protein product: CASSLGQGATEAFF.

J is TRBJ2-7 and V is TRBV5-8; D perhaps matches TRBD1 (6 bases). Germline V gives CDR1 SGHTS, CDR2 YDEGEE. CDR3 length equals 13 residues. Trimming took 0 bases from V and 4 from J, leaving 8 bases between them. The CDR3 here is CASSLDRVYEQYF. The CDR3 DNA reads as TGTGCCAGCAGCTTGGACAGGGTTTACGAGCAGTACTTC.

The V call is TRBV7-2, the J call TRBJ2-5; 10 bases fit TRBD2. V dropped 5 bases and J dropped 6; count of bases not matched to a gene: 15. The CDR3 totals 17 residues. Germline assignment: CDR1 SGHTA and CDR2 FQGNSA. The CDR3 bases are TGTGCCAGCAGCCTCCTAGCGGGAGTAAGAGGGAAAAAGACCCAGTACTTC. This translates into CASSLLAGVRGKKTQYF.

The rearrangement links TRBV10-1 to TRBJ2-3; D is undetermined. The CDR3 is made up of 12 amino acids. Trimming stripped 0 bases from V and 8 bases from J, with 6 bases between. Germline V CDR1 and CDR2: WNHNN, SYGVQD (reference sequence). CDR3 nucleotide sequence: TGCGCCAGCAGTGAGTCGACGGTTACGCAGTATTTT. It encodes CASSESTVTQYF.

CDR3 in DNA: TGTGCCATCAACCCGGGAGGGCCGAGGAATGAGCAGTTCTTC. It specifies CAINPGGPRNEQFF. The V gene is TRBV10-3, the J gene TRBJ2-1, with TRBD2 matching 8 bases. The V and J ends lost 7 bases and 7 bases, in that order; junction bases with no gene match: 9. From germline, CDR1 is ENHRY and CDR2 SYGVKD. The CDR3 is 14 amino acids.

The chain is built from TRBV7-2 and TRBJ2-7, with D perhaps matching TRBD1 or TRBD2 (6 bases each). This CDR3 spans 16 amino acids. Germline-derived CDR1 and CDR2 are SGHTA and FQGNSA. Trimming removed 4 bases at V and 6 bases at J, with 22 bases between. The CDR3: CASSSPKGGGGREQYF. CDR3 bases: TGTGCCAGCAGCTCCCCTAAGGGCGGAGGGGGGCGCGAGCAGTACTTC.

The chain carries TRBV5-1 and TRBJ2-1; no reliable D call. This CDR3 contains 14 residues. Germline V lookup: CDR1 SGHRS, CDR2 YFSETQ. The ends were cut back, 4 bases at V and 8 bases at J, with 16 bases in the middle. CDR3 region: CASSAYSPGHEQFF. The DNA for the CDR3 is TGCGCCAGCAGCGCATACTCTCCGGGTCATGAGCAGTTCTTC.

The chain joins TRBV21-1 to TRBJ1-4. TRBV21-1 is tagged as a pseudogene. The CDR3 has 19 residues. The CDR3 loop is CASSKNPGPKVATNEKLFF. CDR3 DNA: TGTGCCAGCAGCAAAAACCCGGGACCGAAAGTTGCAACTAATGAAAAACTGTTTTTT.

This rearrangement joins TRBV29-1 to TRBJ2-7, with a tentative D call TRBD1 (5 bases). Germline-derived CDR1 and CDR2 are SQVTM and ANQGSEA. The V end was cut by 1 base, the J end by 5 bases, with 12 bases between. The CDR3 length is 13 residues. DNA for the CDR3: TGCAGCGTTGAAGTCGGAATGGGGCACGAGCAGTACTTC. Its protein product is CSVEVGMGHEQYF.